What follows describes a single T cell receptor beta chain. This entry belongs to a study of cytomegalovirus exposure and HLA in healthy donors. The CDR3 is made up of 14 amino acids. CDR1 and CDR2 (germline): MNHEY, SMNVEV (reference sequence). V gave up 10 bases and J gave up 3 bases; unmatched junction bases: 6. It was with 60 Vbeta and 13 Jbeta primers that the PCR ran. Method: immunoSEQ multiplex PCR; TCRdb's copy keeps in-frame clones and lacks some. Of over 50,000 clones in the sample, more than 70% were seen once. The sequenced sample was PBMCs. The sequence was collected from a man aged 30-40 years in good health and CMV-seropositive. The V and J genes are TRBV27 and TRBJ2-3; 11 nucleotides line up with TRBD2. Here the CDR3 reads CATTSGSGTDTQYF. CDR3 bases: TGTGCCACCACTAGCGGGAGTGGGACAGATACGCAGTATTTT.